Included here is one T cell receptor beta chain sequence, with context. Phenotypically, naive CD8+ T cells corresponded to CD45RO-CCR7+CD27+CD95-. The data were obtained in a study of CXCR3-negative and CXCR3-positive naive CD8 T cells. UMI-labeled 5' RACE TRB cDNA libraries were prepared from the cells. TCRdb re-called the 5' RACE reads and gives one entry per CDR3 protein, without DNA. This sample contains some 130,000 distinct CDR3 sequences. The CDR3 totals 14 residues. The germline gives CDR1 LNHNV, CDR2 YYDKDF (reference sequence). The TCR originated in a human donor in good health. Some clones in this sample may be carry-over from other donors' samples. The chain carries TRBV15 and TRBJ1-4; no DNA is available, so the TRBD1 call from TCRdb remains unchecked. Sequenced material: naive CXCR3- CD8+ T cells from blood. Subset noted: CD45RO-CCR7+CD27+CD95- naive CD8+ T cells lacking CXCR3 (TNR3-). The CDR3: CATARGSTNEKLFF.